The clone carrying this T cell receptor beta chain came up a few times. The data were obtained in a study of T-cell memory formation after mild COVID-19. From 5'RACE with constant-segment primers came TCR alpha and TCR beta cDNA libraries that carried sample barcodes and UMIs. MiXCR, applied by TCRdb to the 5' RACE reads, yields one record per CDR3 protein. The sample holds 400,000 to 500,000 distinct CDR3 sequences, 15% to 20% seen once. CDR3 size: 17 residues. Trimming removed 4 bases from V and 0 bases from J; junction bases left unmatched: 11. This sequence joins TRBV12-3 or TRBV12-4 and TRBJ2-5; TRBD1 agrees at 7 bases. The receptor was derived from an adult woman who had mild COVID-19 (a few samples of this study predate the infection). Cell type and time point are not known. Material: PBMCs or a T cell subset sorted from them (not recorded which). The CDR3 bases are TGTGCCAGCAGTTGGCCTAGTGACAGGGAGTACCAAGAGACCCAGTACTTC. As protein: CASSWPSDREYQETQYF.